Following are 15 T cell receptor beta chains from one sample sequenced in a study of T cells after yellow fever vaccination. TCRdb ran MiXCR on the 5' RACE reads and lists one entry per CDR3 protein. The sample shows 300,000 to 400,000 distinct CDR3 sequences, 3% to 4.5% of them seen only once. The input for sequencing was PBMCs, taken 5 days after the yellow fever booster vaccination. The source is a man between 18 and 29 years old who received the YFV17D yellow fever vaccine.

This clonotype was counted at least ten times. CDR3 coding DNA: TGTGCCAGCAGCCCGCAGACAGGCAGCAAAGAAAAACTGTTTTTT. Its translation is CASSPQTGSKEKLFF. V gene TRBV7-2 combines with J gene TRBJ1-4; TRBD1 might be the D (6 bases). This CDR3 region has 15 residues. Trimming left V 5 bases short and J 8 bases short, with 18 bases between. Germline CDR1 reads SGHTA; CDR2 reads FQGNSA.

The J gene is TRBJ1-1, the V gene TRBV20-1; D may be TRBD1 (5 bases). The germline V gene encodes CDR1 DFQATT and CDR2 SNEGSKA (reference sequence). Trimming left V 7 bases short and J 6 bases short, with 15 bases between. This CDR3 region has 12 residues. The CDR3 protein is CSGVDLGAEAFF. Here the CDR3 DNA reads TGCAGTGGAGTCGACCTGGGGGCTGAAGCTTTCTTT.

The chain uses TRBV9 and TRBJ2-2, with 8 bases fitting TRBD2. Germline V gene sequence: CDR1 SGDLS, CDR2 YYNGEE. CDR3 length: 14 amino acids. J gave up 4 bases and V 6 bases, and 5 bases lay outside the gene matches. The CDR3 nucleotides are TGTGCCAGCATGCCGGGGGGGCCCACCGGGGAGCTGTTTTTT. Residues: CASMPGGPTGELFF.

The chain recombines TRBV5-1 with TRBJ1-5, with D perhaps TRBD1 (5 bases). The V gene's germline CDR1 is SGHRS and CDR2 YFSETQ. Trimming removed 0 bases from V and 5 bases from J, with 12 bases in between. This CDR3 has 15 residues. CDR3 residues: CASSLVGGMDQPQHF. CDR3 bases: TGCGCCAGCAGCTTGGTGGGGGGGATGGATCAGCCCCAGCATTTT.

The rearrangement uses TRBV3-1 and TRBJ2-2, with D perhaps matching TRBD1 (6 bases). The CDR3 consists of 16 residues. Germline lookup yields CDR1 LGHDT and CDR2 YNNKEL (reference sequence). Trimming took off 1 base at V and 6 bases at J, with 15 bases between the two ends. The CDR3 here is CASSQVSWQGSGELFF. The CDR3 DNA sequence: TGTGCCAGCAGCCAAGTTAGTTGGCAGGGGTCCGGGGAGCTGTTTTTT.

The CDR3 region has the DNA TGCGCCAGCAGCCCCGGACAGGGCAACGAGCAGTACGTC. Amino acid sequence: CASSPGQGNEQYV. The chain couples TRBV4-1 to TRBJ2-7; TRBD1 aligns across 8 bases. This CDR3 region has 13 residues. Per the germline V gene, CDR1 is MGHRA and CDR2 is YSYEKL. V lost 4 bases to trimming and J lost 5 bases; unmatched junction nucleotides: 4.

The sample holds a few counts of this clonotype. V and J are TRBV15 and TRBJ1-6; maybe TRBD1 (6 bases). The germline gives CDR1 LNHNV, CDR2 YYDKDF (reference sequence). This CDR3 is built from 13 residues. Trimming stripped 5 bases from V and 9 bases from J, with 11 bases between. The CDR3, as DNA: TGTGCCACCAGCGGGACAAGAGGTTCACCCCTCCACTTT. This encodes CATSGTRGSPLHF.

A note on this clonotype: An end of the junction does not agree with germline; a read error may underlie this. This sequence joins TRBV20-1 and TRBJ1-1; the D is unclear. The CDR3 runs to 12 residues. In germline, CDR1 is DFQATT, CDR2 SNEGSKA (reference sequence). In DNA form, the CDR3 reads TGCAGTGCTAGAGATTTAGGCCTTCCGGGGATCTTT. It translates to CSARDLGLPGIF.

This clonotype occurred a few times. The rearrangement links TRBV6-4 to TRBJ2-1; no definite D call. This CDR3 is built from 15 residues. Trimming took off 2 bases at V and 6 bases at J, with 14 bases between the two ends. Germline CDR1 is MRHNA and CDR2 is SNTAGT. CDR3 DNA: TGTGCCAGCAGTGACATCTTAAGGAACCTCAATGAGCAGTTCTTC. Translated: CASSDILRNLNEQFF.

This clonotype turned up a few times. The J gene is TRBJ1-5, the V gene TRBV7-8; D gene ambiguous. Germline V gene data show CDR1 as SGHVS and CDR2 as FQNEAQ. V dropped 0 bases and J dropped 6 bases, with 9 bases sitting between them. The CDR3 runs 14 residues. DNA of the CDR3: TGTGCCAGCAGCTTAGCGCACGAAAGTCAGCCCCAGCATTTT. Translation: CASSLAHESQPQHF.

This clonotype was recorded many times. V is TRBV7-9 and J is TRBJ2-1; D call uncertain. Deletions cut 4 bases from V and 4 bases from J, with 11 bases between. CDR1 SEHNR and CDR2 FQNEAQ come from the germline V gene (reference sequence). The length of the CDR3 is 14 residues. The CDR3 DNA sequence: TGTGCCAGCAGCTCGCCGGAGAGTTACAATGAGCAGTTCTTC. Translated, it gives CASSSPESYNEQFF.

This clonotype has just a few counts. The rearrangement joins TRBV7-2 to TRBJ2-7, with 8 bases matching TRBD1. Germline trimming cut 4 bases from V and 6 bases from J; bases unmatched to any gene: 5. CDR3 length equals 13 residues. Germline-derived CDR1 and CDR2 are SGHTA and FQGNSA. CDR3 sequence: CASSSGQGTEQYF. The DNA for the CDR3 is TGTGCCAGCAGCTCTGGACAGGGTACCGAGCAGTACTTC.

This clonotype occurred once. The rearrangement uses TRBV12-3 or TRBV12-4 and TRBJ2-5; 11 bases are shared with TRBD2. The V gene end was trimmed by 4 bases and the J gene end by 2 bases; junction bases not matched to a gene: 6. The CDR3 has 16 amino acids. The CDR3 DNA is TGTGCCAGCAGTTCTAATAGCGGGGGGGTACAAGAGACCCAGTACTTC. It codes for CASSSNSGGVQETQYF.

This clonotype was detected only a few times. This chain uses TRBV6-5 with TRBJ2-1; the D call may be TRBD1 or TRBD2 (5 bases each). The germline V gene has CDR1 MNHEY and CDR2 SVGAGI. The CDR3 contains 14 residues. V was shortened by 5 bases and J by 3 bases, with 11 bases between the two germline ends. The CDR3 protein is CASSILGDYNEQFF. CDR3 nucleotides: TGTGCCAGCAGTATACTGGGGGACTACAATGAGCAGTTCTTC.

There are many counts of this clonotype. The rearrangement uses TRBV6-5 and TRBJ1-6; a possible D gene is TRBD1 (5 bases). The CDR3 consists of 14 residues. V was trimmed by 10 bases and J by 6 bases, leaving 16 bases between them. Germline V gene data show CDR1 as MNHEY and CDR2 as SVGAGI. CDR3 sequence: CATGRGTGNSPLHF. CDR3 sequence (DNA): TGTGCCACCGGAAGGGGTACCGGTAATTCACCCCTCCACTTT.